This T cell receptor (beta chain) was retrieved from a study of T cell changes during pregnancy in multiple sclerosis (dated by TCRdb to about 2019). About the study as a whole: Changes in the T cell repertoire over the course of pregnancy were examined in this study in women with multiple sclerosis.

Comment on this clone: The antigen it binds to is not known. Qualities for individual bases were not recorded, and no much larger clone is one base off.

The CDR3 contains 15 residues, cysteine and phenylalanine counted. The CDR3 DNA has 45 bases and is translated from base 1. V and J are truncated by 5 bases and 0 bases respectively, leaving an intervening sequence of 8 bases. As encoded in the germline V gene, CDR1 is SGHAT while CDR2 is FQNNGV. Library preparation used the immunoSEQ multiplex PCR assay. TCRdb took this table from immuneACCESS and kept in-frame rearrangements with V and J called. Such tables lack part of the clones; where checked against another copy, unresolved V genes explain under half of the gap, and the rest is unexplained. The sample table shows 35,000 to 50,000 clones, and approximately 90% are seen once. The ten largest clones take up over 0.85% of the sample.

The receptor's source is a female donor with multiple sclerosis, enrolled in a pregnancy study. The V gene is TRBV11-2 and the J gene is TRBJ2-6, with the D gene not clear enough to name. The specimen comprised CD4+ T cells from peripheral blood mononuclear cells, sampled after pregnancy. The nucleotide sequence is TGTGCCAGCAGCCCTCTTTTCTCTGGGGCCAACGTCCTGACTTTC. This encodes CASSPLFSGANVLTF.